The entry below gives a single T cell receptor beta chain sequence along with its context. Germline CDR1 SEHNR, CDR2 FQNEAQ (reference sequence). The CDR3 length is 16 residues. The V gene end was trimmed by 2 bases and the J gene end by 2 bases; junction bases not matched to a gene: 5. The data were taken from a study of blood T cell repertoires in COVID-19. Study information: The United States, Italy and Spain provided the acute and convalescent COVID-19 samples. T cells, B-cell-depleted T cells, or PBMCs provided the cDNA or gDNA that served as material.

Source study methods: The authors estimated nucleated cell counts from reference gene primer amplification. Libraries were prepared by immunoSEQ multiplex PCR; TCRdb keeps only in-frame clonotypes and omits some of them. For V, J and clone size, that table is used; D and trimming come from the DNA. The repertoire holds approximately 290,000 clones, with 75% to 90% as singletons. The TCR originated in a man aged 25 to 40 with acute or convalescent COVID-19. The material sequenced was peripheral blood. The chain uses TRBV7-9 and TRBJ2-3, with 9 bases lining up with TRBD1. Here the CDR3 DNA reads TGTGCCAGCAGCTTATTCGGACAGGGGAACACAGATACGCAGTATTTT. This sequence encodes CASSLFGQGNTDTQYF.